This TCR beta chain was identified in a study of CD8+ T cells in alopecia areata. Broader study findings: Whereas mice showed it more clearly, TCR sharing across patients was murkier, possibly because of HLA.

Reverse transcription of extracted RNA yielded cDNA, which provided the sequencing template. Using immunoSEQ multiplex PCR, the repertoire was profiled, and TCRdb retains in-frame clones only, with some absent. There are 100,000 to 150,000 clones in the sample; roughly 50% occur only once, and roughly 10% lies in the top ten. A word on this clone: Its antigen is not identified.

Peripheral blood samples and lesional scalp punch biopsies were obtained from alopecia areata patients. Researchers picked out CD4+ and CD8+ T cells from PBMCs by sorting. The CDR3 extends over 13 amino acids. Germline assignment: CDR1 MNHEY and CDR2 SMNVEV (reference sequence). Trimming cost V 9 bases and J 6 bases; bases outside gene matches: 7. Sequenced material: NKG2D-low CD8+ T cells sorted from blood. The clonotype was recovered from a human donor with alopecia areata. The chain uses TRBV27 and TRBJ2-1; 8 bases agree with TRBD2. CDR3 region: CASNGGAPNEQFF. DNA of the CDR3: TGTGCCAGTAACGGGGGGGCCCCCAATGAGCAGTTCTTC.